A single sample gave rise to the 19 T cell receptor beta chains below, sequenced in a study of T cells in localized non-small cell lung cancer. The table came from immunoSEQ multiplex PCR; TCRdb's copy has only in-frame clones and leaves some out. The sample contains tens of thousands of clones, approximately 84% of which appear only once. Sequences were derived from peripheral blood, sampled before any cancer treatment. The receptors shown here come from a female donor older than 55 with stage I lung adenocarcinoma.

CDR3 protein: CASSEIRERGYTF. CDR3 nucleotide sequence: TGTGCCAGCAGTGAGATCCGGGAGCGGGGCTACACCTTC. V usage is TRBV2 and J usage is TRBJ1-2; no definite D call. Trimming pared 3 bases from V and 8 bases from J, leaving 13 bases between. The CDR3 is 13 amino acids. Germline V gene lookup returns CDR1 SNHLY and CDR2 FYNNEI.

J is TRBJ2-1 and V is TRBV6-4; the D gene is possibly TRBD1 (5 bases). CDR1 and CDR2 from the germline V gene are MRHNA and SNTAGT. Trimming removed 0 bases at V and 5 bases at J, with 11 bases between. There are 15 residues in the CDR3. CDR3 amino acids: CASSDSWTHHNEQFF. CDR3 bases: TGTGCCAGCAGTGACTCATGGACACACCACAATGAGCAGTTCTTC.

This clone occurred a few times. The rearrangement uses TRBV30 and TRBJ2-1, with 16 bases identical to TRBD2. The CDR3 sequence is 17 residues long. The germline V gene has CDR1 GTSNPN and CDR2 SVGIG (reference sequence). J lost 7 bases, V lost 4 bases, and 10 bases had no gene match. DNA of the CDR3: TGTGCCTGGACCCAGGGACTAGCGGGAGGGGCACGGAATGAGCAGTTCTTC. Residues: CAWTQGLAGGARNEQFF. The whole variable domain, filled in from reference TRBV30 and TRBJ2-1, reads SQTIHQWPATLVQPVGSPLSLECTVEGTSNPNLYWYRQAAGRGLQLLFYSVGIGQISSEVPQNLSASRPQDRQFILSSKKLLLSDSGFYLCAWTQGLAGGARNEQFFGPGTRLTVL.

The chain carries TRBV19 and TRBJ1-1; 7 bases match TRBD1. This CDR3 region has 15 residues. Germline CDR1 and CDR2: LNHDA and SQIVND (reference sequence). V was pared by 6 bases and J by 4 bases, with 11 bases of the junction left unmatched. The CDR3 loop reads CASRARGQEGTEAFF. The CDR3 nucleotides read TGTGCCAGTAGGGCTAGAGGACAGGAGGGCACTGAAGCTTTCTTT.

The V gene is TRBV20-1, the J gene TRBJ2-1; D remains ambiguous. CDR1 and CDR2 (germline): DFQATT, SNEGSKA (reference sequence). The CDR3 is 11 residues long. V was clipped by 6 bases and J by 9 bases, with 12 bases between them. The CDR3 region is CSAVEDVEQFF. The CDR3 bases are TGCAGTGCCGTCGAGGATGTTGAGCAGTTCTTC.

The gene calls are TRBV7-8 and TRBJ1-5; D possibly corresponds to TRBD1 (5 bases). The germline V and J ends were trimmed by 5 bases and 6 bases, with 20 bases remaining between them. This CDR3 contains 16 residues. Germline CDR1 and CDR2: SGHVS and FQNEAQ. CDR3 coding DNA: TGTGCCAGCAGCAGCGGGCAGGGTCAATATTCTCAGCCCCAGCATTTT. It yields the protein CASSSGQGQYSQPQHF. Drawing the rest from reference TRBV7-8 and TRBJ1-5, the complete variable domain is GAGVSQSPRYKVAKRGQDVALRCDPISGHVSLFWYQQALGQGPEFLTYFQNEAQLDKSGLPSDRFFAERPEGSVSTLKIQRTQQEDSAVYLCASSSGQGQYSQPQHFGDGTRLSIL.

The chain links TRBV7-3 to TRBJ2-7; D may match TRBD1 or TRBD2 (6 bases each). Germline CDR1 SGHTA, CDR2 FQGTGA. CDR3 size: 13 residues. Trimming removed 4 bases from V and 6 bases from J, with 13 bases in between. The CDR3 spells CASSSTGRLEQYF. The CDR3, as DNA: TGTGCCAGCAGCTCCACAGGGAGGCTCGAGCAGTACTTC. Supplemented by reference TRBV7-3 and TRBJ2-7, the full variable domain reads GAGVSQTPSNKVTEKGKYVELRCDPISGHTALYWYRQSLGQGPEFLIYFQGTGAADDSGLPNDRFFAVRPEGSVSTLKIQRTERGDSAVYLCASSSTGRLEQYFGPGTRLTVT.

The chain combines TRBV5-1 with TRBJ2-5, with D uncertain. There are 14 residues in the CDR3. V lost 0 bases and J 1 base, leaving 7 bases between the germline ends. Germline V gene sequence: CDR1 SGHRS, CDR2 YFSETQ. In nucleotides, the CDR3 is TGCGCCAGCAGCTTGGTCTCAGCCCAAGAGACCCAGTACTTC. Protein product: CASSLVSAQETQYF.

The chain joins TRBV7-9 to TRBJ1-2, with 7 bases identical to TRBD1. The V gene end was trimmed by 1 base and the J gene end by 8 bases; junction bases not matched to a gene: 13. This CDR3 comprises 16 residues. CDR1 is SEHNR and CDR2 is FQNEAQ in the germline V gene (reference sequence). CDR3 sequence reads: CASSLDRGQTYAGYTF. DNA for the CDR3: TGTGCCAGCAGCTTAGACAGGGGACAGACTTATGCGGGCTACACCTTC.

The J gene is TRBJ2-3, the V gene TRBV5-4, with D possibly matching TRBD2 (6 bases). Per germline, CDR1 SGHNT and CDR2 YYREEE (reference sequence). The V gene lost 4 bases and the J gene lost 8 bases, with 26 bases spanning the gap. The length of the CDR3 is 17 residues. The chain's CDR3 is CASSVLTSPNITFTQYF. CDR3 nucleotide sequence: TGTGCCAGCAGCGTCCTTACTAGCCCCAACATCACATTTACGCAGTATTTT.

The chain is built from TRBV10-2 and TRBJ1-5; weak D call: TRBD1 (6 bases). Germline V gene data show CDR1 as WSHSY and CDR2 as SAAADI. V was shortened by 6 bases and J by 7 bases, with 13 bases between the two germline ends. The CDR3 covers 13 residues. The CDR3 DNA reads TGCGCCAGCAGCTGGACAGAGGACCAGCCCCAGCATTTT. Translating gives CASSWTEDQPQHF.

The gene calls are TRBV6-1 and TRBJ1-2; D gene ambiguous. The germline V gene encodes CDR1 MNHNS and CDR2 SASEGT. The CDR3 extends over 14 amino acids. Trimming stripped 5 bases from V and 3 bases from J, with 13 bases between. This chain's CDR3 is CASSMYSGDYGYTF. Written as DNA, the CDR3 is TGTGCCAGCAGTATGTACAGTGGAGACTATGGCTACACCTTC.

The V gene is TRBV11-2, the J gene TRBJ2-1; D is ambiguous. Between the trimmed V and J ends, which lost 1 base and 2 bases, there was a span of 3 bases. The CDR3 is 13 amino acids. CDR1 SGHAT and CDR2 FQNNGV come from the germline V gene. In DNA, the CDR3 is TGTGCCAGCAGCTTAGTAGCCTACAATGAGCAGTTCTTC. Protein product: CASSLVAYNEQFF.

The gene calls are TRBV19 and TRBJ1-2, with a weak D call TRBD1 (6 bases). Looked up from germline, CDR1 is LNHDA and CDR2 is SQIVND (reference sequence). Trimming took off 4 bases at V and 4 bases at J, with 10 bases between the two ends. The CDR3 totals 13 residues. In DNA, the CDR3 is TGTGCCAGTAGTAACAGGGACCCCTATGGCTACACCTTC. Protein product: CASSNRDPYGYTF.

This chain uses TRBV19 with TRBJ1-5, with unresolved D. The CDR3 runs to 10 residues. Germline V lookup: CDR1 LNHDA, CDR2 SQIVND (reference sequence). The V gene lost 10 bases and the J gene lost 11 bases, with 12 bases spanning the gap. This CDR3 reads CATGRESQHF. Written as DNA, the CDR3 is TGTGCCACCGGAAGAGAATCCCAGCATTTT.

This chain uses TRBV12-5 with TRBJ1-3, with D perhaps TRBD1 (5 bases). The CDR3 is 13 residues long. V was trimmed by 6 bases and J by 7 bases, leaving 13 bases between them. The V gene's germline CDR1 is LGHNT and CDR2 FRNRAP. CDR3: CASGDSGRNTIYF. In DNA form, the CDR3 reads TGTGCTAGTGGGGACTCAGGGCGGAACACCATATATTTT.

This chain connects TRBV7-9 to TRBJ2-5; D possibly corresponds to TRBD2 (6 bases). The V and J ends lost 6 bases and 6 bases respectively, with 17 bases between them. The CDR3 is made up of 14 amino acids. Germline V gene lookup returns CDR1 SEHNR and CDR2 FQNEAQ (reference sequence). The CDR3 here is CASRPETSIQTQYF. The DNA for the CDR3 is TGTGCCAGCAGACCGGAGACTAGTATTCAGACCCAGTACTTC.

Only a few counts were recorded for this clone. The CDR3 sequence is CASSPSGTGTGYTF. Here the CDR3 DNA reads TGTGCCAGCTCACCCTCCGGGACAGGGACCGGCTACACCTTC. V usage is TRBV18 and J usage is TRBJ1-2; 9 bases match TRBD1. V dropped 3 bases and J dropped 8; count of bases not matched to a gene: 7. This CDR3 contains 14 residues. Per the germline V gene, CDR1 is KGHSH and CDR2 is LQKENI.

This chain's CDR3 is CASSPGGSETQYF. The CDR3 nucleotides are TGCGCCAGCAGCCCGGGGGGCTCTGAGACCCAGTACTTC. The chain links TRBV5-1 to TRBJ2-5; TRBD2 is a possible D gene (7 bases). Between the trimmed V and J ends, which lost 4 bases and 5 bases, there was a span of 12 bases. CDR1 is SGHRS, CDR2 YFSETQ, per germline. The CDR3 is 13 residues long.